This TCR beta chain was sequenced in a study of PD-L1 blockade in urothelial cancer. Overall study: Patients previously received 0 to 3 chemotherapy regimens.

This CDR3 contains 15 residues. V dropped 4 bases and J dropped 4; count of bases not matched to a gene: 9. Germline lookup yields CDR1 MDHEN and CDR2 SYDVKM. Repertoires were generated with immunoSEQ multiplex PCR, while TCRdb's copy carries only in-frame clones and drops some. Seen here are more than 45,000 clones, about 90% observed once, and the top ten hold 8.5% to 12%. The time point denotes: peripheral blood 6 weeks after treatment start. This sequence joins TRBV28 and TRBJ1-1, with 7 bases lining up with TRBD1. The sequenced sample was PBMCs, obtained around atezolizumab (anti-PD-L1) treatment. The clonotype comes from a man between 60 and 75 years old with urothelial cancer. CDR3 in DNA: TGTGCCAGCAGTTCTGCCGGGACAGACTTCACTGAAGCTTTCTTT. Protein: CASSSAGTDFTEAFF. Full variable domain (outside the CDR3, taken from reference TRBV28 and TRBJ1-1): DVKVTQSSRYLVKRTGEKVFLECVQDMDHENMFWYRQDPGLGLRLIYFSYDVKMKEKGDIPEGYSVSREKKERFSLILESASTNQTSMYLCASSSAGTDFTEAFFGQGTRLTVV.